The rows below give T cell receptor beta chains drawn from one sample of a study of beta chain features in type 1 diabetes. Assay used: immunoSEQ multiplex PCR; TCRdb lists only in-frame clones, some missing. The table shows under 25,000 clones, with around 50% occurring only once. The sequenced sample consisted of stem cell memory CD4+ T cells from blood. These receptors came from a young man in good health. CDR3s include the opening cysteine and the closing phenylalanine or tryptophan.

CASGGEDRPETEAFF,TRBJ1-1,TRBV12-5
CASSFLAGGVGTQYF,TRBJ2-5,TRBV28
CASGLQGLTQPQHF,TRBJ1-5,TRBV6-5
CASGPWTGSYEQYF,NA,TRBV5-6
CASSLARRGGAGELFF,TRBJ2-2,TRBV7-2
CASSLAPGQGSYGYTF,TRBJ1-2,TRBV7-2
CASSPQRAAGLYEQYF,TRBJ2-7,TRBV4-1
CASSRPTGDTEAFF,TRBJ1-1,TRBV6-5
CSVFAGGNEQFF,TRBJ2-1,TRBV29-1
CASSLQGGGYNEQFF,TRBJ2-1,TRBV7-3
CASSFNRGTLETQYF,TRBJ2-5,TRBV5-1
CASSFRGRWYEQFF,TRBJ2-1,TRBV7-9
CASSFYRGQVAFF,TRBJ1-1,TRBV7-2
CASSQASTDTQYF,TRBJ2-3,TRBV18
CASSHTRTGVRVDQPQHF,TRBJ1-5,TRBV7-2
CASSYSTGSEQYF,TRBJ2-7,TRBV6-6
CASAQGGGETQYF,TRBJ2-5,TRBV5-1
CASSSVTDPYRSYGYTF,TRBJ1-2,TRBV5-1
CASSMSGESGANVLTF,TRBJ2-6,TRBV19
CASSYEGIGELFF,TRBJ2-2,TRBV6-5
CASSIGLAGFSYNEQFF,TRBJ2-1,TRBV19
CASSLGQLNEKLFF,TRBJ1-4,TRBV5-6
CASSYPDRLSGNTIYF,TRBJ1-3,TRBV6-6
CASSLRYEQYF,TRBJ2-7,TRBV28
CASTGTVNSRQYF,TRBJ2-7,TRBV6-5
CASSLAAQAGETQYF,TRBJ2-5,TRBV5-1
CASSRGTGVDTQYF,TRBJ2-3,TRBV5-1
CASSRDEEGYTF,TRBJ1-2,TRBV5-1
CASSSIPSMNTEAFF,TRBJ1-1,TRBV28
CASSPRTGRWGEKLFF,TRBJ1-4,TRBV27
CASSWGGQGNEQFF,TRBJ2-1,TRBV5-4
CASSAWPGQGRETQYF,TRBJ2-5,TRBV5-1
CASSPRTDQGKLFF,TRBJ1-4,TRBV9
CASSPPAGDGTGELFF,TRBJ2-2,TRBV18
CASSLVRGGEQYF,TRBJ2-7,TRBV7-2
CASSMFPDTSYEQYF,TRBJ2-7,TRBV19
CASSLAFGTAYEQYF,TRBJ2-7,TRBV7-2
CASTHRTQETQYF,TRBJ2-5,TRBV23-1
CASSFPGEAEAFF,TRBJ1-1,TRBV5-1
CASSSDRVHEQYF,TRBJ2-7,TRBV7-2
CASSPSGASSYEQYF,TRBJ2-7,TRBV7-2
CAISGQGRQETQYF,TRBJ2-5,TRBV10-3
CASSVRSQGARTGELFF,TRBJ2-2,TRBV7-8
CASSRNPGLGNTGELFF,TRBJ2-2,TRBV7-2
CASSQERGLDSGANVLTF,TRBJ2-6,TRBV4-1